This TCR beta chain was identified during a study of blood T cell repertoires in COVID-19. The overall study: Whether acute or convalescent, the COVID-19 samples came from the United States, Italy and Spain. Sample material is recorded as cDNA or gDNA derived from T cells, B-cell-depleted T cells, or PBMCs.

In the original workflow: For nucleated cells, counts were estimated from reference gene primer amplification. The repertoire was sequenced with immunoSEQ multiplex PCR; TCRdb's copy has only in-frame clones and lacks some. D and trimming come from the DNA, and the V and J calls and clone size come from that table. This repertoire shows approximately 210,000 clones, roughly 94% found once; its top ten account for approximately 0.8%. While infection was still active, Seattle patients were enrolled and then followed longitudinally. This CDR3 has 16 residues. Germline CDR1 SGDLS, CDR2 YYNGEE. Losses at the gene ends were 3 bases for V and 4 bases for J; bases not matched to a gene: 12.

This chain links TRBV9 with TRBJ1-2; 7 nucleotides match TRBD1. Source material: peripheral blood. The sequence came from a man aged 30 to 39 with COVID-19, enrolled during active disease. CDR3 loop: CASSAEGARGPYGYTF. In DNA, the CDR3 is TGTGCCAGCAGCGCAGAGGGGGCTAGGGGGCCCTATGGCTACACCTTC.